Following are 3 T cell receptor beta chains from one sample sequenced in a study of T cells in Graves' hyperthyroidism and ophthalmopathy. RNA transcripts yielded amplified TCR beta CDR3 regions. A set of HTBI primers served as the primers for a first-round RT-PCR of the TCR CDR3. Using its own MiXCR run on the multiplex PCR reads, TCRdb lists one record per CDR3 protein. The table shows a few hundred thousand distinct CDR3 sequences, with about half occurring only once. The sample taken for sequencing was peripheral blood or thyroid tissue (not recorded which). These receptors originate from a woman under 30 with Graves' hyperthyroidism.

This clonotype was observed a few times. The rearrangement uses TRBV7-2 and TRBJ2-7; maybe TRBD2 (5 bases). CDR1 and CDR2 from the germline V gene are SGHTA and FQGNSA. V was cut by 6 bases and J by 1 base, with 22 bases left in between. The CDR3 extends over 17 amino acids. The CDR3 nucleotides are TGTGCCAGCAGTTTATCGAGGGATTTCGACCGTTCCTACGAGCAGTACTTC. Translating gives CASSLSRDFDRSYEQYF.

As to this clonotype: A much larger clone lies a single base off, so this may be a read error. Given the absence of the conserved phenylalanine or tryptophan at the CDR3 end, a read error is likely. This chain connects TRBV9 to TRBJ1-5, with D hard to call. This CDR3 contains 15 residues. Germline V gene lookup returns CDR1 SGDLS and CDR2 YYNGEE. The V end was cut by 4 bases, the J end by 5 bases, with 16 bases between. The CDR3 loop is CASSSSTRADQPQHY. Written as DNA, the CDR3 is TGTGCCAGCAGCTCTTCCACTCGGGCAGATCAGCCCCAGCATTAT.

The chain has TRBV10-3 and TRBJ1-3, with 9 nucleotides matching TRBD1. The ends lost 4 bases at V and 3 bases at J; junction bases unmatched: 1. CDR3 length equals 14 residues. CDR1 ENHRY and CDR2 SYGVKD come from the germline V gene. The CDR3 DNA reads as TGTGCCATCAGTGGGACAGGGGTTGGAAACACCATATATTTT. Amino acid sequence: CAISGTGVGNTIYF.